The 26 T cell receptor beta chains below come from one sample, sequenced in a study of human T cells and chemical hapten exposure. The time point here: patch test 2, 6 weeks after DPC sensitization. Treatment of the sample: therapeutic diphenylcyclopropenone sensitization with weekly scalp DPC. TCRdb processed the RACE reads anew with MiXCR; each CDR3 protein has one entry. The sample lists some 96,000 distinct CDR3 sequences, about 9.6% seen once, with around 2% in the top ten. Sequenced here: whole blood, sampled in connection with sensitization to the hapten diphenylcyclopropenone (DPC). Source of these receptors: a middle-aged woman with alopecia areata. Some clones in this sample may be carry-over from other donors' samples.

The chain combines TRBV6-2 or TRBV6-3 with TRBJ2-7; TRBD2 aligns across 9 bases. This CDR3 is built from 15 residues. The V gene's germline CDR1 is MNHEY and CDR2 SVGEGT. Losses at the gene ends were 2 bases for V and 3 bases for J; bases not matched to a gene: 5. The CDR3 sequence: CASSYASGTHYEQYF. As DNA, the CDR3 is TGTGCCAGCAGTTACGCTAGCGGGACCCACTACGAGCAGTACTTC.

The rearrangement joins TRBV2 to TRBJ2-5; D gene unclear. Germline V lookup: CDR1 SNHLY, CDR2 FYNNEI. V was clipped by 6 bases and J by 4 bases, with 12 bases between them. The CDR3 has 13 amino acids. The CDR3 coding sequence is TGTGCCAGCAGCCCCCGTTTACGAGAGACCCAGTACTTC. Protein: CASSPRLRETQYF.

The sample holds a few counts of this clonotype. The chain couples TRBV7-2 to TRBJ1-2, with TRBD1 matching over 9 bases. Germline CDR1 and CDR2: SGHTA and FQGNSA. V lost 5 bases and J lost 3; bases outside the gene matches: 7. The length of the CDR3 is 15 residues. CDR3: CASSIWTGADYGYTF. The CDR3 coding sequence is TGTGCCAGCAGCATATGGACAGGGGCGGACTATGGCTACACCTTC.

This clonotype was picked up many times. V gene TRBV6-4 combines with J gene TRBJ2-2; D tentatively reads TRBD1 or TRBD2 (5 bases each). V was pared by 8 bases and J by 1 base, with 8 bases between. Germline CDR1 MRHNA, CDR2 SNTAGT. CDR3 size: 13 residues. The CDR3 sequence: CASGDGNTGELFF. The DNA of the CDR3 is TGTGCCAGCGGGGACGGGAACACCGGGGAGCTGTTTTTT.

This clonotype has more than one count but fewer than ten. DNA for the CDR3: TGTGCCAGCAGTTATCTACCGGTCCGTCGGGACGAGCAGTACTTC. Protein product: CASSYLPVRRDEQYF. The rearrangement uses TRBV27 and TRBJ2-7; D call uncertain. The V and J ends lost 4 bases and 5 bases respectively, with 18 bases between them. CDR3 length: 15 residues. Germline loops: CDR1 MNHEY, CDR2 SMNVEV (reference sequence).

The chain recombines TRBV5-6 with TRBJ1-1, with D perhaps matching TRBD1 (5 bases). The CDR3 length is 15 residues. CDR1 is SGHDT, CDR2 YYEEEE, per germline. V was cut by 0 bases and J by 4 bases, with 13 bases left in between. As DNA, the CDR3 is TGTGCCAGCAGCTTGGCCGGGGGGAAGATCACTGAAGCTTTCTTT. Encoded protein: CASSLAGGKITEAFF.

A few counts support this clonotype. The chain uses TRBV6-4 and TRBJ2-2; D call uncertain. CDR3 length: 13 residues. V dropped 3 bases and J dropped 2 bases, with 4 bases sitting between them. In germline, CDR1 is MRHNA, CDR2 SNTAGT. The CDR3 loop reads CASSEGNTGELFF. DNA for the CDR3: TGTGCCAGCAGTGAGGGAAACACCGGGGAGCTGTTTTTT.

This clonotype was detected ten times or more. The genes are TRBV6-5 and TRBJ2-1, with 12 bases that match TRBD2. This CDR3 contains 16 residues. Germline V CDR1 and CDR2: MNHEY, SVGAGI. With V trimmed by 5 bases and J by 1 base, 3 bases remained unmatched. CDR3 DNA sequence: TGTGCCAGCAGTCGAGGACTAGCGGGATCCTACAATGAGCAGTTCTTC. It codes for CASSRGLAGSYNEQFF.

V usage is TRBV7-9 and J usage is TRBJ1-4; 8 bases are a match to TRBD1. The ends lost 5 bases at V and 8 bases at J; junction bases unmatched: 10. This CDR3 contains 15 residues. Germline V gene data show CDR1 as SEHNR and CDR2 as FQNEAQ (reference sequence). The CDR3 loop reads CASSKRGQGLEKLFF. DNA of the CDR3: TGTGCCAGCAGCAAACGTGGACAGGGTTTGGAAAAACTGTTTTTT. Full variable domain (remainder filled in from reference TRBV7-9 and TRBJ1-4): DTGVSQNPRHKITKRGQNVTFRCDPISEHNRLYWYRQTLGQGPEFLTYFQNEAQLEKSRLLSDRFSAERPKGSFSTLEIQRTEQGDSAMYLCASSKRGQGLEKLFFGSGTQLSVL.

This clonotype was counted only a few times. The rearrangement joins TRBV2 to TRBJ2-1, with D unclear. The CDR3 is 14 residues long. The ends were cut back, 4 bases at V and 0 bases at J, with 7 bases in the middle. The V gene's germline CDR1 is SNHLY and CDR2 FYNNEI. The CDR3 DNA is TGTGCCAGCAGTGTTATGAGCTCCTACAATGAGCAGTTCTTC. Translation: CASSVMSSYNEQFF. The full variable domain, its missing parts supplied by reference TRBV2 and TRBJ2-1, is EPEVTQTPSHQVTQMGQEVILRCVPISNHLYFYWYRQILGQKVEFLVSFYNNEISEKSEIFDDQFSVERPDGSNFTLKIRSTKLEDSAMYFCASSVMSSYNEQFFGPGTRLTVL.

This clonotype was picked up many times. The rearrangement links TRBV29-1 to TRBJ1-2, with 7 bases lining up with TRBD1. The junction had 10 bases not matched to a gene; V was cut back by 1 base and J by 8 bases. The CDR3 totals 14 residues. Germline V CDR1 and CDR2: SQVTM, ANQGSEA. CDR3 nucleotides: TGCAGCGTTGAAGGTCAACAGGGGATAGGGGGCTACACCTTC. It codes for CSVEGQQGIGGYTF.

In its sample, this clonotype was seen many times. V is TRBV18 and J is TRBJ2-3; 8 nucleotides align to TRBD1. The CDR3 runs 16 residues. Germline trimming cut 3 bases from V and 2 bases from J; bases unmatched to any gene: 7. Germline V CDR1 and CDR2: KGHSH, LQKENI. This chain's CDR3 is CASSPLGQGPTDTQYF. CDR3 DNA sequence: TGTGCCAGCTCACCGCTTGGACAGGGCCCCACAGATACGCAGTATTTT.

Points on this clonotype: An end of the junction does not agree with germline; a read error may underlie this. In nucleotides, the CDR3 is TGCAGCGTTGAAGATCGGGTAGGGCAAAGGAACTTC. Protein: CSVEDRVGQRNF. This sequence joins TRBV29-1 and TRBJ2-4, with unresolved D. The germline gives CDR1 SQVTM, CDR2 ANQGSEA. The CDR3 sequence is 12 residues long.

This chain uses TRBV29-1 with TRBJ2-7; 7 bases map to TRBD2. The CDR3 runs to 12 residues. Germline V CDR1 and CDR2: SQVTM, ANQGSEA. The CDR3 region is CIIRGDRDEQYF. As DNA, the CDR3 is TGCATCATTCGGGGGGATCGAGACGAGCAGTACTTC.

The chain uses TRBV6-2 or TRBV6-3 and TRBJ1-5; D unresolved. The CDR3 is made up of 18 amino acids. Germline loops: CDR1 MNHEY, CDR2 SVGEGT. The V gene lost 2 bases and the J gene lost 0 bases, with 17 bases spanning the gap. As DNA, the CDR3 is TGTGCCAGCAGTTACAGGTCAGGTCTACTATATAGCAATCAGCCCCAGCATTTT. Protein product: CASSYRSGLLYSNQPQHF.

This clonotype was recorded at least ten times. The chain links TRBV6-2 or TRBV6-3 to TRBJ2-1, with D hard to call. The length of the CDR3 is 15 residues. Trimming took 7 bases from V and 0 from J, leaving 13 bases between them. Germline V gene lookup returns CDR1 MNHEY and CDR2 SVGEGT. DNA for the CDR3: TGTGCCAGCACGCTACGAGCTAGCTCCTACAATGAGCAGTTCTTC. Amino acid sequence: CASTLRASSYNEQFF.

The V call is TRBV7-2, the J call TRBJ1-1; D remains ambiguous. CDR1 and CDR2 from the germline V gene are SGHTA and FQGNSA. V was shortened by 0 bases and J by 5 bases, with 7 bases between the two germline ends. CDR3 length: 13 residues. The CDR3 bases are TGTGCCAGCAGCTTAGCGGCTGGAACTGAAGCTTTCTTT. Its translation: CASSLAAGTEAFF. Full variable domain (remainder filled in from reference TRBV7-2 and TRBJ1-1): GAGVSQSPSNKVTEKGKDVELRCDPISGHTALYWYRQSLGQGLEFLIYFQGNSAPDKSGLPSDRFSAERTGGSVSTLTIQRTQQEDSAVYLCASSLAAGTEAFFGQGTRLTVV.

This clonotype has at least ten counts. This chain joins TRBV19 and TRBJ2-1, with 11 bases fitting TRBD2. Unmatched junction bases numbered 22, after V lost 7 bases and J lost 8 bases. This CDR3 comprises 19 residues. Germline V gene data show CDR1 as LNHDA and CDR2 as SQIVND (reference sequence). Written as DNA, the CDR3 is TGTGCCAGTACCTCGGGACTGCGAAGGGCTAGCGGGAGGCTGGATGAGCAGTTCTTC. Its protein product is CASTSGLRRASGRLDEQFF.

There are many counts of this clonotype. The chain couples TRBV3-1 to TRBJ1-2; D might be TRBD1 (6 bases). Germline V gene data show CDR1 as LGHDT and CDR2 as YNNKEL (reference sequence). V was trimmed by 0 bases and J by 4 bases, leaving 9 bases between them. CDR3 size: 14 residues. CDR3 region: CASSQDWGAYGYTF. Here the CDR3 DNA reads TGTGCCAGCAGCCAAGATTGGGGGGCCTATGGCTACACCTTC. Filled out from reference TRBV3-1 and TRBJ1-2, the complete variable domain reads DTAVSQTPKYLVTQMGNDKSIKCEQNLGHDTMYWYKQDSKKFLKIMFSYNNKELIINETVPNRFSPKSPDKAHLNLHINSLELGDSAVYFCASSQDWGAYGYTFGSGTRLTVV.

This clonotype was picked up a small number of times. The chain employs TRBV6-2 or TRBV6-3 and TRBJ2-5; D uncertain. Germline assignment: CDR1 MNHEY and CDR2 SVGEGT. This CDR3 is 13 amino acids long. The V end was cut by 2 bases, the J end by 5 bases, with 9 bases between. CDR3 in DNA: TGTGCCAGCAGTTACAGCAGACGGGAGACCCAGTACTTC. Translation: CASSYSRRETQYF.

This clonotype was seen at least ten times. The J gene is TRBJ1-5, the V gene TRBV20-1, with D uncertain. CDR1 DFQATT and CDR2 SNEGSKA come from the germline V gene (reference sequence). CDR3 size: 14 residues. Trimming took 3 bases from V and 4 from J, leaving 13 bases between them. The CDR3 coding sequence is TGCAGTGCTAGTCCGGGGAACCCTAATCAGCCCCAGCATTTT. Residues: CSASPGNPNQPQHF.

This clonotype was counted many times. The genes are TRBV29-1 and TRBJ1-2; D is possibly TRBD1 (5 bases). The CDR3 contains 13 residues. V was cut by 3 bases and J by 4 bases, with 12 bases left in between. The germline gives CDR1 SQVTM, CDR2 ANQGSEA. The CDR3 here is CSVDEGQGYGYTF. CDR3 in DNA: TGCAGCGTTGATGAGGGGCAGGGCTATGGCTACACCTTC.

The V gene is TRBV29-1, the J gene TRBJ1-1, with D hard to call. Germline V gives CDR1 SQVTM, CDR2 ANQGSEA. Trimming removed 5 bases at V and 7 bases at J, with 14 bases between. The CDR3 totals 12 residues. CDR3 bases: TGCAGCGTTTTTGAAATAGGCGATGAAGCTTTCTTT. It codes for CSVFEIGDEAFF. The full variable domain, its missing parts supplied by reference TRBV29-1 and TRBJ1-1, is SAVISQKPSRDICQRGTSLTIQCQVDSQVTMMFWYRQQPGQSLTLIATANQGSEATYESGFVIDKFPISRPNLTFSTLTVSNMSPEDSSIYLCSVFEIGDEAFFGQGTRLTVV.

This clonotype was observed a few times. This chain connects TRBV7-9 to TRBJ2-7, with 8 bases that match TRBD1. V lost 4 bases to trimming and J lost 5 bases; unmatched junction nucleotides: 10. Per germline, CDR1 SEHNR and CDR2 FQNEAQ (reference sequence). This CDR3 has 15 residues. Here the CDR3 DNA reads TGTGCCAGCAGCTCGGGGACAGGCGTCTCAGACGAGCAGTACTTC. Protein sequence: CASSSGTGVSDEQYF.

This clonotype was recorded at least ten times. The rearrangement uses TRBV11-2 and TRBJ2-1, with D possibly TRBD1 on 5 matching bases. Germline V gene lookup returns CDR1 SGHAT and CDR2 FQNNGV. V lost 4 bases and J 3 bases, leaving 22 bases between the germline ends. This CDR3 comprises 18 residues. The CDR3 nucleotides are TGTGCCAGCAGCTCCAGGTGGGGAAGCCAGGGAAACTACAATGAGCAGTTCTTC. Translated: CASSSRWGSQGNYNEQFF.

This clonotype occurred a few times. CDR3 protein: CASSQTPSPGGETQYF. The CDR3 DNA reads as TGCGCCAGCAGCCAAACCCCTAGCCCGGGAGGGGAGACCCAGTACTTC. The chain combines TRBV4-1 with TRBJ2-5; 8 bases are shared with TRBD2. The CDR3 spans 16 residues. Per germline, CDR1 MGHRA and CDR2 YSYEKL. With 2 bases clipped from V and 5 bases from J, the junction kept 10 bases outside the gene matches.